This passage covers 8 T cell receptor beta chains from one sample sequenced in a study of T cell clonality in common variable immunodeficiency. Study findings and constraints: Reportedly, TCR beta sequences from common variable immunodeficiency showed fewer deletions and N-nucleotide insertions.

Sequencing was performed with immunoSEQ multiplex PCR; in TCRdb, only in-frame clones are kept and a portion is missing. The data show 30,000 to 40,000 clones, with none appearing a single time. These receptors' antigens are unknown. The source material was peripheral blood mononuclear cells. The source is a human donor with common variable immunodeficiency.

CDR3 amino acids: CASSRGHNPYEQYF. The sequenced part of the CDR3 DNA is TGTGCCAGCAGCAGGGGACATAATCCCTACGAG. The V call is TRBV5-4, the J call TRBJ2-7, with D maybe TRBD1 (6 bases). The CDR3 is cut off 3 residues early in the read; its end comes from the germline J gene. Between the trimmed V and J ends, which lost 4 bases and 2 bases, there was a span of 13 bases. This CDR3 has 14 residues. Germline CDR1 reads SGHNT; CDR2 reads YYREEE (reference sequence).

There are many counts of this clone. From the germline J gene comes the end of the CDR3, since the read stops 3 residues before it. The chain is built from TRBV7-3 and TRBJ2-3; 7 bases are a match to TRBD1. Germline V gene sequence: CDR1 SGHTA, CDR2 FQGTGA. V trimming: 4 bases; J trimming: 4 bases; junction bases outside the gene matches: 5. The CDR3 loop spans 14 amino acids. The CDR3 here is CASSSNRGPDTQYF. The sequenced CDR3 bases are TGTGCCAGCAGCTCAAACAGGGGTCCAGATACG.

Ten or more counts support this clone. The CDR3 goes on 3 residues after the read ends, and that part is filled in from the germline J gene. The chain has TRBV5-1 and TRBJ2-4; D possibly matches TRBD1 or TRBD2 (7 bases each). The CDR3 extends over 12 amino acids. The germline V gene has CDR1 SGHRS and CDR2 YFSETQ. The CDR3 spells CASSEGGGSQYF. The sequenced CDR3 bases are TGCGCCAGCAGCGAAGGGGGCGGGAGT.

Many counts were recorded for this clone. Coverage ceases 3 residues before the CDR3 finishes, and the germline J gene fills in the end. The chain is built from TRBV7-2 and TRBJ2-1; 8 nucleotides agree with TRBD2. V shed 5 bases, J shed 0 bases, and the junction held 3 bases outside the gene matches. Germline V lookup: CDR1 SGHTA, CDR2 FQGNSA. The CDR3 has 15 amino acids. The CDR3 protein is CASSNSGNSYNEQFF. The CDR3 bases that were read are TGTGCCAGCAGCAATAGCGGGAACTCCTACAATGAG.

CDR3 bases read: TGTGCCAGCAGCTTAATTCGAGGGGGCAATGAG. Amino acid sequence: CASSLIRGGNE. The full CDR3 protein is CASSLIRGGNEQFF. The V and J genes are TRBV7-2 and TRBJ2-1, with D maybe TRBD1 (6 bases). Read data end 3 residues before the CDR3 end; the end is taken from the germline J gene. V lost 2 bases and J lost 6, with 11 bases in between. Germline CDR1 is SGHTA and CDR2 is FQGNSA. The CDR3 is made up of 14 amino acids.

The table lists this clone with a few counts. The read gets to within 3 residues of the CDR3 end, and the germline J gene fills in the rest. The J gene is TRBJ1-5, the V gene TRBV7-2, with no clear D. The ends were cut back, 5 bases at V and 3 bases at J, with 11 bases in the middle. This CDR3 has 14 amino acids. Per the germline V gene, CDR1 is SGHTA and CDR2 is FQGNSA. CDR3 DNA (partial): TGTGCCAGCAGCCAGCGGGGAGACAATCAGCCC. It specifies CASSQRGDNQP. The full CDR3 protein reads CASSQRGDNQPQHF.

There are a few counts of this clone. The read falls 3 residues short of the CDR3 end, and the missing part is taken from the germline J gene. The genes are TRBV11-1 and TRBJ1-3, with D uncertain. CDR3 length: 12 residues. The germline V gene encodes CDR1 SGHAT and CDR2 FQDESV (reference sequence). Deletions cut 5 bases from V and 7 bases from J, with 9 bases between. The sequenced CDR3 bases are TGTGCCAGCAGCCCGTCTCGTAACACC. Protein: CASSPSRNT. The full CDR3 protein reads CASSPSRNTIYF.

This clone came up many times. The read ends 3 residues before the CDR3 terminus; that terminus is restored from the germline J gene. The V and J genes are TRBV24-1 and TRBJ2-1, with D unclear. Germline loops: CDR1 KGHDR, CDR2 SFDVKD. This CDR3 comprises 11 residues. V lost 9 bases, J lost 6 bases, and 8 bases lay in between. The CDR3 bases that were read are TGTGCCACCGGGCAAACCAATGAG. Translating gives CATGQTNE. From start to end, the CDR3 is CATGQTNEQFF.